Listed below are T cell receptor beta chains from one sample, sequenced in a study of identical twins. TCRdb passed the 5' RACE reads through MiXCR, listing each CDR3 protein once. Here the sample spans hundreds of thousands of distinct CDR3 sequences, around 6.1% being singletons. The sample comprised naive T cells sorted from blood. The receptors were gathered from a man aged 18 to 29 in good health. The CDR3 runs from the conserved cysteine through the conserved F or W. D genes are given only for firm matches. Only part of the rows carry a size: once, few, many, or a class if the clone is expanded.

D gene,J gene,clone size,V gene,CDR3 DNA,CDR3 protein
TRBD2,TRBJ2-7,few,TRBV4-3,TGCGCCAGCAGCCAAGTCCTAGCGGCCACCTACGAGCAGTACTTC,CASSQVLAATYEQYF
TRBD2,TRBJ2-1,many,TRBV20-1,TGCAGTGCTAGAGGTGTTAGCGGGAGCGTCAGTGAGCAGTTCTTC,CSARGVSGSVSEQFF
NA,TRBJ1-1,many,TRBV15,TGTGCCACCAGCAGAGATAAGGGCCGGGATGAAGCTTTCTTT,CATSRDKGRDEAFF
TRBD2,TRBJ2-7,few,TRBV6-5,TGTGCCAGCAGTTACATGGCTAGCGGGAGCCACGAGCAGTACTTC,CASSYMASGSHEQYF
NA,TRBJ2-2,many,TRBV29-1,TGCAGCGTTGAGAGCGGGGAGCTGTTTTTT,CSVESGELFF
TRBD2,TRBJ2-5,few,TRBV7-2,TGTGCCAGCAGTTCTACCGGGACTAGCGGGAGGCAGACCCAGTACTTC,CASSSTGTSGRQTQYF
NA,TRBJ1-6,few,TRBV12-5,TGTGCTAGTGGTTTGGTTCAGCCAAGCTCCTATAATTCACCCCTCCACTTT,CASGLVQPSSYNSPLHF
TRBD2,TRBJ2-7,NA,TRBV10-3,TGTGCCATCAGTGAGGGTCTAGCGGGTTTCTCCTACGAGCAGTACTTC,CAISEGLAGFSYEQYF
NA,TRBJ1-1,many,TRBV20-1,TGCAGTGTCGCGGGCACAAGGAACACTGAAGCTTTCTTT,CSVAGTRNTEAFF
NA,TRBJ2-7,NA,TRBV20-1,TGCAGTGCTAGAGATTTGCTTTCCTACGAGCAGTACTTC,CSARDLLSYEQYF
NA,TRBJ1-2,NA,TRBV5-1,TGCGCCAGCAGCTTGGACTTCGGCTACACCTTC,CASSLDFGYTF
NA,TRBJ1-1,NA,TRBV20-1,TGCAGTGCCCCACGCCCAGGGCCGAACACTGAAGCTTTCTTT,CSAPRPGPNTEAFF
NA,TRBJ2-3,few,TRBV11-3,TGTGCCAGCAGCTTAGATCATGTGAGCACAGATACGCAGTATTTT,CASSLDHVSTDTQYF
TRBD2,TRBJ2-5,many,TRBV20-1,TGCAGTGCCAAAGCGGGAGTGTCAGAGACCCAGTACTTC,CSAKAGVSETQYF
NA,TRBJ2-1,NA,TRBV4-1,TGCGCCAGCAGCCAAGATTGGCAGGGTCAGAATGAGCAGTTCTTC,CASSQDWQGQNEQFF
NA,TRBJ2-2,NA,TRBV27,TGTGCCAGCAGTTTATTGGTCGGGCAGGCGAACACCGGGGAGCTGTTTTTT,CASSLLVGQANTGELFF
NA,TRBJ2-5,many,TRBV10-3,TGTGCCATCAGTGGACCGACTAGTCCCCGGGAGACCCAGTACTTC,CAISGPTSPRETQYF
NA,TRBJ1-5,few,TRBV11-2,TGTGCCAGCAGCTTAGGATCCCAGGAGGTTAGACAGCCCCAGCATTTT,CASSLGSQEVRQPQHF
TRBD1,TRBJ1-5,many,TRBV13,TGTGCCAGCAGCGCTACAGGGGTTCAGCCCCAGCATTTT,CASSATGVQPQHF
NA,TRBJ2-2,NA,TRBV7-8,TGTGCCAGCAGCTTCCTCCGGCAGGGCCAGACAGGGGAGCTGTTTTTT,CASSFLRQGQTGELFF
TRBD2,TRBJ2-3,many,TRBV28,TGTGCCAGCAGTCCGATTAGCGGGAGGGGATCAGATACGCAGTATTTT,CASSPISGRGSDTQYF